This T cell receptor beta chain comes out of a study of a mutant IDH1 vaccine in newly diagnosed glioma. Study-wide context: Patients, over weeks 1, 3, 5, 7, 11, 15, 19 and 23, received a total of eight vaccinations. Radiotherapy alone preceded vaccination by 4-6 weeks; alternatively, vaccination started with temozolomide cycles. Treated patients comprised approximately 60% males and about 40% females, mean age approximately 42 years.

Stated time point: week 23, last vaccination. Vaccinated patients received 300 ug of mutant IDH1 20-mer peptide per dose, with topical imiquimod. Donors had new IDH1-mutant astrocytomas of WHO grade 3 or 4 (ATRX-lost). About this clone itself: The antigen is undetermined.

The V and J ends lost 4 bases and 3 bases, in that order; junction bases with no gene match: 21. The CDR3 spans 21 residues. From germline, CDR1 is LGHNA and CDR2 YNFKEQ. Assay used: immunoSEQ multiplex PCR; TCRdb lists only in-frame clones, some missing. The sample has about 60,000 clones, roughly 84% seen once; the top ten hold more than 10%. The clonotype originates from a man between 18 and 35 years old with glioma. The specimen comprised PBMCs, sampled from a glioma patient whose treatment included an IDH1 peptide vaccine. The chain has TRBV4-2 and TRBJ2-2; 9 bases agree with TRBD2. CDR3 protein: CASSRWRDGGGGAVDTGELFF. The DNA for the CDR3 is TGTGCCAGCAGCCGATGGCGTGATGGGGGCGGGGGGGCCGTGGACACCGGGGAGCTGTTTTTT.